This is a list of T cell receptor beta chains from one sample in a study of blood T cell repertoires in COVID-19. Method: immunoSEQ multiplex PCR; TCRdb's copy keeps in-frame clones and lacks some. The sample carries fewer than 350,000 clones, more than 75% recorded once. What was sequenced was PBMCs or T cells enriched from blood (not recorded which). Receptors originate from a woman aged 55-69 years in a cohort exposed to, infected with or recovered from COVID-19 (not recorded which). The CDR3 runs from the conserved cysteine through the conserved F or W. A D gene is named only where the DNA matches it firmly. Not all rows give a size; the values are once, few, many and, for expanded clones, a class.

d_gene: -; abundance: -; v_gene: TRBV5-4; j_gene: TRBJ2-7; CDR3nt: TGTGCCAGCATCCCGGAACCCTTCACAGGGCCCTACGAGCAGTACTTC; CDR3aa: CASIPEPFTGPYEQYF
d_gene: TRBD2; abundance: once; v_gene: TRBV9; j_gene: TRBJ2-1; CDR3nt: TGTGCCAGCAGCGCCGGGACTAGCGGTTACAATGAGCAGTTCTTC; CDR3aa: CASSAGTSGYNEQFF
d_gene: -; abundance: -; v_gene: TRBV18; j_gene: TRBJ1-3; CDR3nt: TGTGCCAGCAGGGAGTCTGGAAACACCATATATTTT; CDR3aa: CASRESGNTIYF
d_gene: -; abundance: -; v_gene: TRBV5-1; j_gene: TRBJ2-2; CDR3nt: TGCGCCAGCAGCTCCCTGAACACCGGGGAGCTGTTTTTT; CDR3aa: CASSSLNTGELFF
d_gene: -; abundance: -; v_gene: TRBV9; j_gene: TRBJ2-5; CDR3nt: TGTGCCAGCAACTCAGGGCGGACCAAAGAGACCCAGTACTTC; CDR3aa: CASNSGRTKETQYF
d_gene: -; abundance: -; v_gene: TRBV4-2; j_gene: TRBJ2-7; CDR3nt: TGTGCCAGCAGCAATGTGGTGACAGCGACCTACGAGCAGTACTTC; CDR3aa: CASSNVVTATYEQYF
d_gene: TRBD2; abundance: -; v_gene: TRBV10-1; j_gene: TRBJ2-7; CDR3nt: TGCGCCAGCAGCACCGGGACTAGCGGAACCTACGAGCAGTACTTC; CDR3aa: CASSTGTSGTYEQYF
d_gene: TRBD2; abundance: -; v_gene: TRBV15; j_gene: TRBJ2-7; CDR3nt: TGTGCCACTAGTTCTAGCGGGGGATCCTACGAGCAGTACTTC; CDR3aa: CATSSSGGSYEQYF
d_gene: TRBD2; abundance: -; v_gene: TRBV7-2; j_gene: TRBJ2-1; CDR3nt: TGTGCCAGCAGCTCCGGACTAGCGGGTGTGGGAACGTTCTTC; CDR3aa: CASSSGLAGVGTFF
d_gene: -; abundance: few; v_gene: TRBV4-1; j_gene: TRBJ2-7; CDR3nt: TGCGCCAGCAGCCAAGGGGCATTTAGCCGGGACTTTGACTTC; CDR3aa: CASSQGAFSRDFDF
d_gene: -; abundance: -; v_gene: TRBV6-5; j_gene: TRBJ2-1; CDR3nt: TGTGCCAGCAGTTACTCAGGGGGACATTTCGGGCAGTTCTTC; CDR3aa: CASSYSGGHFGQFF
d_gene: TRBD2; abundance: -; v_gene: TRBV28; j_gene: TRBJ2-7; CDR3nt: TGTGCCAGCAGCCGTCCCGCTAGCGGGACCTACGAGCAGTACTTC; CDR3aa: CASSRPASGTYEQYF
d_gene: -; abundance: -; v_gene: TRBV7-9; j_gene: TRBJ2-5; CDR3nt: TGTGCCAGCACCCCGCGGTGGCAGAGCCAAGAGACCCAGTACTTC; CDR3aa: CASTPRWQSQETQYF
d_gene: -; abundance: few; v_gene: TRBV2; j_gene: TRBJ2-1; CDR3nt: TGTGCCAGCAGCAACGAGATGCAGTTCTTC; CDR3aa: CASSNEMQFF
d_gene: TRBD1; abundance: -; v_gene: TRBV25-1; j_gene: TRBJ1-4; CDR3nt: TGTGCCAGCAGTAGTTCAGGGGGCCTTCTGGGAAAACTGTTTTTT; CDR3aa: CASSSSGGLLGKLFF
d_gene: -; abundance: -; v_gene: TRBV19; j_gene: TRBJ2-1; CDR3nt: TGTGCCAGTAGTCTAAGCACGACTAGTCGGGGCAATGAGCAGTTCTTC; CDR3aa: CASSLSTTSRGNEQFF
d_gene: TRBD1; abundance: -; v_gene: TRBV6-5; j_gene: TRBJ1-2; CDR3nt: TGTGCCAGCTCCCGGACAGGGACCCTTGGCTACACCTTC; CDR3aa: CASSRTGTLGYTF
d_gene: TRBD2; abundance: few; v_gene: TRBV5-4; j_gene: TRBJ2-2; CDR3nt: TGTGCCAGCAGCTTGTCTTTTGGACTAGCGGGAGGTTGGACCGGGGAGCTGTTTTTT; CDR3aa: CASSLSFGLAGGWTGELFF
d_gene: -; abundance: -; v_gene: TRBV28; j_gene: TRBJ2-7; CDR3nt: TGTGCCAGCAGACAAGGGGGATCCTACGAGCAGTACTTC; CDR3aa: CASRQGGSYEQYF
d_gene: -; abundance: -; v_gene: TRBV21-1; j_gene: TRBJ2-7; CDR3nt: TGTGCCAGCATCGGCAGGGGGCTTTACGAGCAGTACTTC; CDR3aa: CASIGRGLYEQYF
d_gene: TRBD2; abundance: -; v_gene: TRBV9; j_gene: TRBJ2-1; CDR3nt: TGTGCCAGCAGCGTAGCTACCGGGACTAGCGGATACAATGAGCAGTTCTTC; CDR3aa: CASSVATGTSGYNEQFF
d_gene: TRBD1; abundance: once; v_gene: TRBV19; j_gene: TRBJ2-7; CDR3nt: TGTGCCAGTAGTCCAGGGACAGGGAAGAGCTCCTACGAGCAGTACTTC; CDR3aa: CASSPGTGKSSYEQYF
d_gene: -; abundance: -; v_gene: TRBV7-9; j_gene: TRBJ1-1; CDR3nt: TGTGCCAGCAGCTTAAGTACAGGTCTACGAACTTTCTTT; CDR3aa: CASSLSTGLRTFF
d_gene: TRBD1; abundance: -; v_gene: TRBV3-1/TRBV3-2; j_gene: TRBJ1-4; CDR3nt: TGTGCCAGCAGCTCAGGGGGTTCAACTAATGAAAAACTGTTTTTT; CDR3aa: CASSSGGSTNEKLFF
d_gene: TRBD2; abundance: -; v_gene: TRBV10-2; j_gene: TRBJ2-1; CDR3nt: TGCGCCAGCAGTGAATGGAGACTAGCGGAAACTGAGCAGTTCTTC; CDR3aa: CASSEWRLAETEQFF
d_gene: -; abundance: -; v_gene: TRBV19; j_gene: TRBJ2-4; CDR3nt: TGTGCCAGTAGTAACCCACAGGGTAGTAGTGCCAAAAACATTCAGTACTTC; CDR3aa: CASSNPQGSSAKNIQYF
d_gene: TRBD2; abundance: -; v_gene: TRBV28; j_gene: TRBJ2-5; CDR3nt: TGTGCCAGCAGCTCCATCAGCGGGGCTATCCAAGAGACCCAGTACTTC; CDR3aa: CASSSISGAIQETQYF
d_gene: TRBD1; abundance: few; v_gene: TRBV5-1; j_gene: TRBJ1-6; CDR3nt: TGCGCCAGCAGCGACGGGACAGGGACGAGCTCCTATAATTCACCCCTCCACTTT; CDR3aa: CASSDGTGTSSYNSPLHF
d_gene: TRBD1; abundance: -; v_gene: TRBV5-4; j_gene: TRBJ2-4; CDR3nt: TGTGCCAGCAGCTTCCCAGGGGGCGCTGACATTCAGTACTTC; CDR3aa: CASSFPGGADIQYF
d_gene: TRBD1; abundance: few; v_gene: TRBV5-4; j_gene: TRBJ1-2; CDR3nt: TGTGCCAGCAGCCCGACAGGGCAGGGGGCGACCGGCTACACCTTC; CDR3aa: CASSPTGQGATGYTF
d_gene: TRBD1; abundance: -; v_gene: TRBV19; j_gene: TRBJ2-3; CDR3nt: TGTGCCTCACAGGGGGCATTTACAGATACGCAGTATTTT; CDR3aa: CASQGAFTDTQYF
d_gene: TRBD2; abundance: once; v_gene: TRBV28; j_gene: TRBJ2-1; CDR3nt: TGTGCCAGCAGTTTACCAGCGGGAGGATATGAGCAGTTCTTC; CDR3aa: CASSLPAGGYEQFF
d_gene: -; abundance: -; v_gene: TRBV6-5; j_gene: TRBJ1-1; CDR3nt: TGTGCCAGCAGTTACCGGGGTGGAACAGGGGAAGCTTTCTTT; CDR3aa: CASSYRGGTGEAFF
d_gene: TRBD1; abundance: -; v_gene: TRBV2; j_gene: TRBJ1-2; CDR3nt: TGTGCCAGCAGTGGTCCAACAGGGGACTATGGCTACACCTTC; CDR3aa: CASSGPTGDYGYTF
d_gene: TRBD2; abundance: -; v_gene: TRBV7-2; j_gene: TRBJ2-1; CDR3nt: TGTGCCAGCAGCTTTTCAGCGGGAGGCACGGCTGAGCAGTTCTTC; CDR3aa: CASSFSAGGTAEQFF